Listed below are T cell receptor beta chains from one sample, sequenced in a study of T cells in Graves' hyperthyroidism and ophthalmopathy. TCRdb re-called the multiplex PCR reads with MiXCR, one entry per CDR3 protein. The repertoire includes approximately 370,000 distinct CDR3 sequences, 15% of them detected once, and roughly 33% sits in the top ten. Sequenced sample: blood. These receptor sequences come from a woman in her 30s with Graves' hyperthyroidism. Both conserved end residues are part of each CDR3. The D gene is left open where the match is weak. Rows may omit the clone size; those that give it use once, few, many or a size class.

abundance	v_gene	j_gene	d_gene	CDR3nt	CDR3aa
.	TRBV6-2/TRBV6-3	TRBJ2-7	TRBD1	TGTGCCAGCAAAAAGGACAGGGCATTCTACGAGCAGTACTTC	CASKKDRAFYEQYF
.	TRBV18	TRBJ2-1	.	TGTGCCAGCTCCGGGGGACAGAACTACAATGAGCAGTTCTTC	CASSGGQNYNEQFF
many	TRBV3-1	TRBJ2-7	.	TGTGCCAGCAGCCACGCTGCAAGCTCCTACGAGCAGTACTTC	CASSHAASSYEQYF
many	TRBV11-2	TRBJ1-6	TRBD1	TGTGCCAGCAGCTTAGTCGGGACAGGGAATTCACCCCTCCACTTT	CASSLVGTGNSPLHF
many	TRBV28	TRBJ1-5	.	TGTGCCAGCAGTTTAGGGGGGTATAGCAATCAGCCCCAGCATTTT	CASSLGGYSNQPQHF
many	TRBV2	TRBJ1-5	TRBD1	TGTGCCAGCAGGGGACAGGGGAGATATGGTCAGCCCCAGCATTTT	CASRGQGRYGQPQHF
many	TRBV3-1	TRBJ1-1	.	TGTGCCAGCAGCCGGGGAGGATCCATGAACACTGAAGCTTTCTTT	CASSRGGSMNTEAFF
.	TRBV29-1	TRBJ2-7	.	TGCAGCGTTGGGCAGGGAGTCGAGCAGTACTTC	CSVGQGVEQYF
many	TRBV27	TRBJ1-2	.	TGTGCCAGCAGTTTGTCCACAGGGCGGCGGGGCTATGGCTACACCTTC	CASSLSTGRRGYGYTF
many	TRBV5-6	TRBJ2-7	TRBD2	TGTGCCAGCAGCTTCGAAGCGGGAGGAATCTACGAGCAGTACTTC	CASSFEAGGIYEQYF
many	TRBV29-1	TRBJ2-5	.	TGCAGCGTTGAGGGGGACAAGGCCATCGGCATTGAGACCCAGTACTTC	CSVEGDKAIGIETQYF
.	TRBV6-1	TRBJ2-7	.	TGTGCCAGCAGTGAAGTTGGAGGCCCTAAGGAGCAGTACTTC	CASSEVGGPKEQYF
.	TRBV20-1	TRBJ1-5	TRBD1	TGCAGTGCTAGAGACCCTCGAGGACAGGGGGACCAGCCCCAGCATTTT	CSARDPRGQGDQPQHF
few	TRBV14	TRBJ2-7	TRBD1	TGTGCCAGCAGCCTCACACCCGGGACAGGGGGCGCGGGGGAGCAGTACTTC	CASSLTPGTGGAGEQYF
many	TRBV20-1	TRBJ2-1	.	TGCAGTGCTAGAGATTCGGCGATTAGCTCCTACAATGAGCAGTTCTTC	CSARDSAISSYNEQFF
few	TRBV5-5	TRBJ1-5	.	TGTGCCAGCAGCTTCCATTCACAGGGTAGTCAGCCCCAGCATTTT	CASSFHSQGSQPQHF
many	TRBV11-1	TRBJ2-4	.	TGTGCCAGCAGCCCTAAACGGAGTAGCGGCGACTCAAACATTCAGTACTTC	CASSPKRSSGDSNIQYF
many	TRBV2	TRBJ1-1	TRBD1	TGTGCCAGCAGCGGGGACAGGGGGCCCACTGAAGCTTTCTTT	CASSGDRGPTEAFF
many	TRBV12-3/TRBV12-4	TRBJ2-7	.	TGTGCCAGCAGGGGTTCAGGCACCTACGAGCAGTACTTC	CASRGSGTYEQYF
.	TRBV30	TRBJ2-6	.	TGTGCCTGGAGCCAGGGGATCAGCTCTGGGGCCAACGTCCTGACTTTC	CAWSQGISSGANVLTF
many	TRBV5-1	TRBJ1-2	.	TGCGCCAGCAGCTTGTCCACAGACTATGGCTACACCTTC	CASSLSTDYGYTF
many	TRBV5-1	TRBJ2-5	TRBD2	TGCGCCAGCAGCTTGGATGTTAGCGGGTACCAAGAGACCCAGTACTTC	CASSLDVSGYQETQYF
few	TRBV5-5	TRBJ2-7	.	TGTGCCAGCAGCTTAGTTTCCTTGCCCTACGAGCAGTACTTC	CASSLVSLPYEQYF
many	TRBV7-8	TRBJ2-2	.	TGTGCCAGCAGCTTAGTAGGGAACACCGGGGAGCTGTTTTTT	CASSLVGNTGELFF
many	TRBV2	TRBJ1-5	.	TGTGCCAGCAGCGAAGACAGGCTAATTTGGCCCCAGCATTTT	CASSEDRLIWPQHF
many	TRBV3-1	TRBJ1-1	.	TGTGCCACGCAAAGGACGGGGGCCACTGAAGCTTTCTTT	CATQRTGATEAFF
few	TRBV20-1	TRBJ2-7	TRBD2	TGCAATGCCACGACTAGCGGGAGGGGTAGCTCCTACGAGCAGTACTTC	CNATTSGRGSSYEQYF
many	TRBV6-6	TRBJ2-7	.	TGTGCCAGCAGTTACTCGGCGGCCTCCTACGAGCAGTACTTC	CASSYSAASYEQYF
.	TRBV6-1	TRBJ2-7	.	TGTGCCAGCAGTTCCGACTCCACCGACTACGAGCAGTACTTC	CASSSDSTDYEQYF
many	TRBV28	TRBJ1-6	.	TGTGCCAGCAGCATTTGGGCTTCACCCCTCCACTTT	CASSIWASPLHF
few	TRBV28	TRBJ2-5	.	TGTGCCAGCAGCCAGGGAGCGGCCGCCGGGAACTTC	CASSQGAAAGNF
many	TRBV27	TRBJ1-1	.	TGTGCCAGCAGTCACGGAGGGTTTCTGGAAGCTTTCTTT	CASSHGGFLEAFF
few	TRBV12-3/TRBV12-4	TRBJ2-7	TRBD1	TGTGCCAGCAGATCCGGGACAGACTACGAGCAGTACTTC	CASRSGTDYEQYF
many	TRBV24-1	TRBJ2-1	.	TGTGCCACCAGTGATTTGTTAGACGGAGAGGATAACAATGAGCAGTTCTTC	CATSDLLDGEDNNEQFF
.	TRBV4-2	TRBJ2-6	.	TGTGCCAGCAGCCAAACCTCAGCTTCTGGGGCCAACGTCCTGACTTTC	CASSQTSASGANVLTF
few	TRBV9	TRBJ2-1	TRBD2	TGTGCCAGCAGCGTAGCCCCCGGGGGGGGAGGGCAAGATGAGCAGTTCTTC	CASSVAPGGGGQDEQFF
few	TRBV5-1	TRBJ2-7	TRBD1	TGCGCCAGCAGCTTGGGGGGGACAGGGGATTACGAGCAGTACTTC	CASSLGGTGDYEQYF
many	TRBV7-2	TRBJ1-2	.	TGTGCCAGCAGCCCAACGAGAGCTAACTATGGCTACACCTTC	CASSPTRANYGYTF
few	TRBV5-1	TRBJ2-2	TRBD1	TGCGCCAGCAGCCCTAGACAGGGGGCAGACACCGGGGAGCTGTTTTTT	CASSPRQGADTGELFF
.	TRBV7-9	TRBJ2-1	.	TGTGCCCTCGCGGCCCAAGTAGGGGGGATTGAGCAGTTCTTC	CALAAQVGGIEQFF
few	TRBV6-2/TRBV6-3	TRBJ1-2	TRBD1	TGTGCCAGCAGTGGAAGGGGGCCGGCAGGTAACTATGGCTACACCTTC	CASSGRGPAGNYGYTF
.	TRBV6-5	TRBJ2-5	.	TGTGCCAGCAGTTACTTGGCGGGGCAAGAGACCCAGTACTTC	CASSYLAGQETQYF
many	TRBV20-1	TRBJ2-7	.	TGCAGTGCTAGAGATCGAGAGGGTGGCATGTACGAGCAGTACTTC	CSARDREGGMYEQYF
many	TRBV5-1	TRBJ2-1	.	TGCGCCAGCAGCTCTTTCTACTCGAGCGGGTCGGGCAATGAGCAGTTCTTC	CASSSFYSSGSGNEQFF
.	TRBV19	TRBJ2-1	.	TGTGCCAGTAGTATAGCCAATGAGCAGTTCTTC	CASSIANEQFF
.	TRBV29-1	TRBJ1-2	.	TGCAGCGTTAAAGGACAGTTCGTTTTGTTTGGCTACACCTTC	CSVKGQFVLFGYTF